This T cell receptor (beta chain) was observed in a study of human T cells and chemical hapten exposure. Study-wide context: Each patient's scalp received weekly diphenylcyclopropenone throughout the approximately 25-week study.

In this sample, this clonotype turned up many times. Original processing notes: With a range of roughly 23,224 to 690,600, the median per sample was about 87,000 TCRs. TCRdb re-called the RACE reads through MiXCR, storing one row per CDR3 protein. The V and J calls were determined by TCRdb, not by the authors. The table includes 150,000 to 200,000 distinct CDR3 sequences, more than 14% detected once. Time point here: patch test 1, 2 weeks after DPC sensitization. Treatment of the sample: therapeutic diphenylcyclopropenone sensitization with weekly scalp DPC. With 2 bases clipped from V and 5 bases from J, the junction kept 9 bases outside the gene matches. Germline values: CDR1 MNHNY, CDR2 SVGAGI (reference sequence). The CDR3 loop spans 16 amino acids.

The J gene is TRBJ1-1, the V gene TRBV6-6, with TRBD1 matching 9 bases. This TCR was sampled from a woman aged 25 to 45 with alopecia areata. Some clones in this sample may be carry-over from other donors' samples. This sample comprised whole blood, obtained in connection with sensitization to the hapten diphenylcyclopropenone (DPC). This CDR3 is CASSYAPTGGGTEAFF. The DNA of the CDR3 is TGTGCCAGCAGTTACGCTCCGACAGGGGGAGGGACTGAAGCTTTCTTT.